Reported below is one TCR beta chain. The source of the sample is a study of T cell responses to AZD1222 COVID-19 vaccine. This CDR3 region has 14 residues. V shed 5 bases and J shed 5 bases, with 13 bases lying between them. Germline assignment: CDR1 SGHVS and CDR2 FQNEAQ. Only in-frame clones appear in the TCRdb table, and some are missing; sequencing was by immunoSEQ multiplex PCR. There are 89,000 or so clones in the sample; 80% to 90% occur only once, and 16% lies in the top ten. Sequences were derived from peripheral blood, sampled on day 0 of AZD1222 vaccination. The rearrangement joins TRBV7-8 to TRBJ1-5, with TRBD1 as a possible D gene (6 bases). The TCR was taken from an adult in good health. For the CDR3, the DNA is TGTGCCAGCAGCCATCGACAGGTTGATCAGCCCCAGCATTTT. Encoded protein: CASSHRQVDQPQHF.